There are a few counts of the clone carrying this T cell receptor (beta chain). Its cognate antigen is unknown. For TCR beta, libraries came from iRepertoire HTBI primers and Arm-PCR of CDR3 regions. A single record per CDR3 protein comes from TCRdb applying MiXCR to the multiplex PCR reads. The table includes about 310,000 distinct CDR3 sequences, under 25% detected once. The data were obtained in a study of regulatory T cells in long-lasting Graves disease. Whole-study findings and limits: Patients whose Graves' disease persisted exhibited lower TCR diversity than those newly diagnosed.

CDR3 length: 12 residues. V was clipped by 1 base and J by 7 bases, with 5 bases between them. Time point meaning: persistent/refractory GD, antithyroid drugs over 5 years with positive TRAb. Extracted RNA from PBMCs served as the source of the TCR library. V is TRBV12-3 or TRBV12-4 and J is TRBJ2-1, with no clear D. The sequence derives from a female donor with Graves disease. The sequencing here drew on peripheral blood mononuclear cells (PBMCs), taken when the disease was refractory, from a patient treated with antithyroid drugs. Written as DNA, the CDR3 is TGTGCCAGCAGTTTAGGGAGAAATGAGCAGTTCTTC. This encodes CASSLGRNEQFF.